A selection of T cell receptor beta chains follows, all from one sample in a study of blood T cell repertoires in COVID-19. The assay was immunoSEQ multiplex PCR, and TCRdb's table has in-frame clones only and misses some. Of roughly 220,000 clones in the sample, roughly 76% were seen once. The sequenced sample was peripheral blood. The receptor set was obtained from a woman of 80 years or more with COVID-19, enrolled during active disease. Each CDR3 is given with its conserved first and last residue. A D gene is named only where the DNA matches it firmly. Clone size appears in some rows only: once, few, many, or a class for an expanded clone.

TRBV10-3	TRBJ2-1	.	.	CATQLAAEYNEQFF	TGTGCCACCCAACTCGCCGCGGAGTACAATGAGCAGTTCTTC
TRBV2	TRBJ2-7	.	TRBD1	CASSGTGRLEQYF	TGTGCCAGCAGTGGGACAGGGAGGCTCGAGCAGTACTTC
TRBV28	TRBJ2-2	.	.	CASSFVRNTGELFF	TGTGCCAGCAGTTTTGTCCGGAACACCGGGGAGCTGTTTTTT
TRBV28	TRBJ1-3	.	.	CASSSPQQGSGNTIYF	TGTGCCAGCAGTTCCCCCCAACAGGGCTCTGGAAACACCATATATTTT
TRBV7-6	TRBJ2-3	.	.	CASSLTDTQYF	TGTGCCAGCAGCTTAACTGATACGCAGTATTTT
TRBV5-8	TRBJ2-3	.	.	CASSPTGTTDTQYF	TGTGCCAGCAGCCCGACAGGCACCACAGATACGCAGTATTTT
TRBV19	TRBJ2-7	.	TRBD2	CASSIGTSPTYEQYF	TGTGCCAGTAGTATTGGGACTAGCCCGACCTACGAGCAGTACTTC
TRBV6-5	TRBJ1-3	.	.	CASSSRGGRGNTIYF	TGTGCCAGCAGTTCCCGGGGAGGCCGAGGAAACACCATATATTTT
TRBV7-8	TRBJ2-1	.	TRBD1	CASSSGGRGRAYNEQFF	TGTGCCAGCAGCTCAGGGGGACGCGGACGCGCGTACAATGAGCAGTTCTTC
TRBV12-3/TRBV12-4	TRBJ1-2	.	TRBD1	CASRRGPDYGYTF	TGTGCCAGCCGCAGGGGGCCGGACTATGGCTACACCTTC
TRBV4-1	TRBJ2-2	.	TRBD2	CASSQDILAGASTGELFF	TGCGCCAGCAGCCAAGATATCCTAGCGGGAGCTAGCACCGGGGAGCTGTTTTTT
TRBV3-1/TRBV3-2	TRBJ2-7	.	TRBD2	CASSQDLGAAGREQYF	TGTGCCAGCAGCCAAGATCTTGGGGCAGCGGGGCGGGAGCAGTACTTC
TRBV5-1	TRBJ1-1	.	.	CASSRRTATEAFF	TGCGCCAGCAGCAGGAGGACAGCCACTGAAGCTTTCTTT
TRBV19	TRBJ1-2	once	TRBD1	CASSKIRTGRGYTF	TGTGCCAGTAGTAAAATTAGGACAGGGCGAGGCTACACCTTC
TRBV5-6	TRBJ1-3	.	TRBD1	CASSPGQGIGNTIYF	TGTGCCAGCAGCCCGGGACAGGGCATCGGAAACACCATATATTTT
TRBV9	TRBJ2-2	.	.	CASSKRTGGELFF	TGTGCCAGCAGCAAGCGGACCGGCGGGGAGCTGTTTTTT
TRBV19	TRBJ1-1	.	.	CASSLRGEAFF	TGTGCCAGTAGCTTAAGGGGAGAAGCTTTCTTT
TRBV29-1	TRBJ2-7	few	.	CSVVSVSSYEQYF	TGCAGCGTTGTAAGTGTTAGCTCCTACGAGCAGTACTTC
TRBV7-3	TRBJ2-1	.	.	CASSFGSPNEQFF	TGTGCCAGCAGCTTCGGGAGTCCCAATGAGCAGTTCTTC
TRBV5-1	TRBJ1-1	few	TRBD1	CASSLDLQGSRAFF	TGCGCCAGCAGCTTGGACCTACAGGGGAGTAGAGCTTTCTTT
TRBV7-6	TRBJ2-5	many	.	CASSLTRGQGETQYF	TGTGCCAGCAGCTTAACGCGGGGGCAGGGAGAGACCCAGTACTTC
TRBV6-6	TRBJ1-5	many	.	CAHCSYSNQPQHF	TGTGCCCACTGTAGTTATAGCAATCAGCCCCAGCATTTT
TRBV6-5	TRBJ2-3	.	TRBD1	CASSYWGQGSTDTQYF	TGTGCCAGCAGTTACTGGGGACAGGGTTCCACAGATACGCAGTATTTT
TRBV7-9	TRBJ1-2	.	.	CASSSVGAAGYGYTF	TGTGCCAGCAGTTCAGTGGGGGCGGCGGGCTATGGCTACACCTTC
TRBV2	TRBJ1-1	.	TRBD1	CASNPPGTGVTEAFF	TGTGCCAGCAATCCCCCCGGGACAGGGGTTACTGAAGCTTTCTTT
TRBV10-3	TRBJ2-7	.	.	CAISEGAVYEQYF	TGTGCCATCAGTGAAGGAGCGGTGTACGAGCAGTACTTC
TRBV18	TRBJ1-2	.	TRBD1	CASSPPGQAGRGYTF	TGTGCCAGCTCACCACCGGGACAGGCGGGACGTGGCTACACCTTC
TRBV5-5	TRBJ1-1	.	TRBD1	CASRGTAFQRNTEAFF	TGTGCCAGCCGCGGGACAGCCTTTCAGAGGAACACTGAAGCTTTCTTT
TRBV18	TRBJ2-1	.	.	CASSPSWDSSYNEQFF	TGTGCCAGCTCCCCCTCGTGGGACTCCTCCTACAATGAGCAGTTCTTC
TRBV20-1	TRBJ2-5	.	TRBD2	CSASVREGRRTQYF	TGCAGTGCTAGTGTACGGGAGGGCCGGAGGACCCAGTACTTC
TRBV6-6	TRBJ2-1	.	.	CASQRQAGHEQFF	TGTGCCAGCCAGAGACAGGCAGGGCATGAGCAGTTCTTC
TRBV7-2	TRBJ2-7	.	.	CASSSSGFWTNSYEQYF	TGTGCCAGCAGCTCGTCTGGGTTTTGGACAAACTCCTACGAGCAGTACTTC
TRBV7-3	TRBJ1-2	.	.	CASSPTGVFTYVYGYTF	TGTGCCAGCAGCCCTACCGGTGTGTTTACCTACGTCTATGGCTACACCTTC
TRBV20-1	TRBJ1-1	.	TRBD1	CSASAPTGTNTEAFF	TGCAGTGCTAGTGCTCCGACAGGGACTAACACTGAAGCTTTCTTT
TRBV5-4	TRBJ2-1	once	.	CASSLNGRSYNEQFF	TGTGCCAGCAGCTTGAACGGTCGGTCCTACAATGAGCAGTTCTTC
TRBV10-3	TRBJ1-2	once	.	CAISEGASDGYTF	TGTGCCATCAGTGAGGGGGCTTCGGATGGCTACACCTTC
TRBV27	TRBJ2-3	.	.	CASSFQSGGTDTQYF	TGTGCCAGCAGTTTTCAATCCGGGGGCACAGATACGCAGTATTTT
TRBV6-5	TRBJ2-1	.	TRBD1	CASRIRDRFGSEQFF	TGTGCCAGCAGGATCCGGGACAGGTTTGGAAGTGAGCAGTTCTTC
TRBV19	TRBJ1-5	.	.	CASAVGNQPQHF	TGTGCCAGCGCGGTAGGCAATCAGCCCCAGCATTTT
TRBV20-1	TRBJ2-1	.	.	CSASGGLNEQFF	TGCAGTGCTAGTGGGGGGCTCAATGAGCAGTTCTTC
TRBV4-1	TRBJ2-1	.	.	CASSQVGAAPYNEQFF	TGCGCCAGCAGCCAAGTCGGAGCGGCTCCCTACAATGAGCAGTTCTTC
TRBV19	TRBJ2-3	.	.	CASSRLRGGDTQYF	TGTGCCAGTAGTAGGCTCCGCGGAGGAGATACGCAGTATTTT
TRBV19	TRBJ2-1	.	TRBD2	CASSPGLVVVEQFF	TGTGCCAGTAGCCCGGGACTAGTTGTCGTTGAGCAGTTCTTC
TRBV6-5	TRBJ1-1	.	.	CASSRQSYTEAFF	TGTGCCAGCAGCCGACAGTCGTACACTGAAGCTTTCTTT
TRBV27	TRBJ1-4	.	.	CASVGGQTYEKLFF	TGTGCCAGCGTGGGTGGTCAGACTTATGAAAAACTGTTTTTT
TRBV2	TRBJ2-3	once	.	CASGQTTVGDTQYF	TGTGCCAGCGGACAAACGACGGTCGGGGATACGCAGTATTTT